Listed here are 32 T cell receptor beta chains from one sample, sequenced in a study of shared clonotypes between healthy human individuals (dated by TCRdb to the early 2020s). CD8 naive samples were obtained by positive selection for CCR7 among CD45RO-negative cells, yielding a CD45RA+CCR7+ population from which TemRA cells were excluded. The library was obtained by the immunoSEQ multiplex PCR assay. TCRdb holds this immuneACCESS table with in-frame rearrangements only. Some clones are missing; in checked studies, unresolved V genes explain under half, and the rest has no known cause. This sample lists about 1,800,000 clones; approximately 95% were detected once. The leading ten clones occupy under 1.5% of the sample. Sequencing input: naive CD8+ T cells sorted from blood. The cell subset or site label here, explained by the study, means: CD45RA+CCR7+. The receptors here all came from a man between 18 and 35 years old in good health.

The chain links TRBV6-5 to TRBJ2-7; D uncertain. V was pared by 7 bases and J by 0 bases, with 10 bases between. The CDR3 has 13 residues. Germline V gene data show CDR1 as MNHEY and CDR2 as SVGAGI. The CDR3 coding sequence is TGTGCCAGCACCGTGGGTTACTCCTACGAGCAGTACTTC. Protein: CASTVGYSYEQYF.

The rearrangement joins TRBV19 to TRBJ1-6, with 9 bases aligning to TRBD1. CDR3 length: 12 residues. Germline V gives CDR1 LNHDA, CDR2 SQIVND (reference sequence). V dropped 8 bases and J dropped 7; count of bases not matched to a gene: 0. CDR3 sequence (DNA): TGTGCCAGTGGACAGGGGAATTCACCCCTCCACTTT. Translating it yields CASGQGNSPLHF.

V usage is TRBV9 and J usage is TRBJ2-1, with a weak D call TRBD2 (6 bases). The V and J ends lost 0 bases and 8 bases respectively, with 15 bases between them. The CDR3 extends over 15 amino acids. Germline values: CDR1 SGDLS, CDR2 YYNGEE. The CDR3 DNA is TGTGCCAGCAGCGTAGGGAGGGACTTAGCTGATGAGCAGTTCTTC. Amino acids: CASSVGRDLADEQFF.

The chain joins TRBV11-2 to TRBJ1-6; 11 bases are shared with TRBD1. Germline assignment: CDR1 SGHAT and CDR2 FQNNGV. Trimming at V came to 4 bases and at J to 2 bases, leaving 10 bases not matched to a gene. The CDR3 has 19 amino acids. For the CDR3, the DNA is TGTGCCAGCAGCTCAAGTTGGGGGACAGGGGGGACCTATAATTCACCCCTCCACTTT. It yields the protein CASSSSWGTGGTYNSPLHF.

The gene calls are TRBV7-2 and TRBJ2-1, with TRBD1 identical over 11 bases. V gave up 5 bases and J gave up 4 bases; unmatched junction bases: 4. The length of the CDR3 is 15 residues. Germline values: CDR1 SGHTA, CDR2 FQGNSA. CDR3 amino acids: CASSGTGGSYNEQFF. The CDR3 region has the DNA TGTGCCAGCAGCGGGACAGGGGGGTCGTACAATGAGCAGTTCTTC.

The chain recombines TRBV27 with TRBJ2-7, with D hard to call. V was trimmed by 6 bases and J by 6 bases, leaving 21 bases between them. The CDR3 totals 15 residues. Germline loops: CDR1 MNHEY, CDR2 SMNVEV (reference sequence). The CDR3 DNA follows: TGTGCCAGCAGCCCCTCCGGGCTAGATTTAGGCGAGCAGTACTTC. Amino acids: CASSPSGLDLGEQYF.

This chain links TRBV5-6 with TRBJ1-2; TRBD1 is a possible D gene (6 bases). Germline V gene data show CDR1 as SGHDT and CDR2 as YYEEEE. V was trimmed by 3 bases and J by 7 bases, leaving 19 bases between them. This CDR3 contains 15 residues. DNA for the CDR3: TGTGCCAGCAGCTCCCACACCGGGGGCTTCTCTGGCTACACCTTC. Its protein is CASSSHTGGFSGYTF. Full variable domain (missing parts from reference TRBV5-6 and TRBJ1-2): DAGVTQSPTHLIKTRGQQVTLRCSPKSGHDTVSWYQQALGQGPQFIFQYYEEEERQRGNFPDRFSGHQFPNYSSELNVNALLLGDSALYLCASSSHTGGFSGYTFGSGTRLTVV.

The chain recombines TRBV4-1 with TRBJ2-7; TRBD1 aligns across 9 bases. Trimming took 0 bases from V and 3 from J; bases not matched to a gene: 9. Germline-derived CDR1 and CDR2 are MGHRA and YSYEKL. The CDR3 totals 17 residues. The DNA of the CDR3 is TGCGCCAGCAGCCAAGATCCTATACAGGGGGCATACTACGAGCAGTACTTC. Translation: CASSQDPIQGAYYEQYF.

The chain couples TRBV2 to TRBJ2-7; D is perhaps TRBD1 (5 bases). The CDR3 totals 14 residues. Germline lookup yields CDR1 SNHLY and CDR2 FYNNEI. V was pared by 6 bases and J by 3 bases, with 15 bases between. The CDR3 spells CASRQQVIDYEQYF. The CDR3 DNA follows: TGTGCCAGCAGGCAACAGGTGATCGACTACGAGCAGTACTTC. Looking up the rest from reference TRBV2 and TRBJ2-7 gives the full variable domain: EPEVTQTPSHQVTQMGQEVILRCVPISNHLYFYWYRQILGQKVEFLVSFYNNEISEKSEIFDDQFSVERPDGSNFTLKIRSTKLEDSAMYFCASRQQVIDYEQYFGPGTRLTVT.

On this clone: The same CDR3 arises from other DNA sequences in this sample as well. The chain employs TRBV30 and TRBJ1-1; D is ambiguous. Germline V CDR1 and CDR2: GTSNPN, SVGIG (reference sequence). V shed 0 bases and J shed 5 bases, with 7 bases lying between them. The CDR3 covers 12 residues. CDR3 sequence: CAWSVFGTEAFF. The CDR3 DNA follows: TGTGCCTGGAGTGTTTTTGGGACTGAAGCTTTCTTT.

This chain connects TRBV21-1 to TRBJ2-2; the table's D call TRBD2 went unverified against the DNA. TRBV21-1 counts as a pseudogene. The CDR3 extends over 17 amino acids. The CDR3 protein is CASSLAGASPGTGELFF. CDR3 coding DNA: TGTGCCAGCAGCCTAGCGGGGGCGAGCCCCGGAACCGGGGAGCTGTTTTTT.

V gene TRBV13 combines with J gene TRBJ2-5, with unresolved D. CDR1 and CDR2 from the germline V gene are PRHDT and FYEKMQ (reference sequence). Trimming cost V 5 bases and J 1 base, with 11 bases left between them. This CDR3 comprises 14 residues. This CDR3 is CASSAGPLQETQYF. Here the CDR3 DNA reads TGTGCCAGCAGCGCCGGACCGCTCCAAGAGACCCAGTACTTC.

The gene calls are TRBV9 and TRBJ2-1; 10 bases are shared with TRBD1. The V segment lost 0 bases and the J segment 7 bases; nucleotides outside the gene matches: 4. The CDR3 loop spans 15 amino acids. CDR1 is SGDLS and CDR2 is YYNGEE in the germline V gene. The DNA for the CDR3 is TGTGCCAGCAGCGTAGAGGGACAGGGGTGGAATGAGCAGTTCTTC. Its translation is CASSVEGQGWNEQFF.

The J gene is TRBJ2-4, the V gene TRBV27; D is perhaps TRBD2 (5 bases). This CDR3 has 13 amino acids. V was clipped by 5 bases and J by 3 bases, with 8 bases between them. The V gene's germline CDR1 is MNHEY and CDR2 SMNVEV (reference sequence). CDR3 DNA: TGTGCCAGCAGTCCCGGACTCAAAAACATTCAGTACTTC. This codes for CASSPGLKNIQYF.

The chain combines TRBV7-2 with TRBJ1-1; no clear D gene. CDR3 length: 10 amino acids. Per germline, CDR1 SGHTA and CDR2 FQGNSA. Trimming removed 5 bases at V and 11 bases at J, with 9 bases between. The CDR3 loop reads CASSPLGAFF. The DNA for the CDR3 is TGTGCCAGCAGCCCCCTGGGTGCTTTCTTT.

V and J are TRBV27 and TRBJ1-1; D is undetermined. Germline CDR1 MNHEY, CDR2 SMNVEV (reference sequence). There are 13 residues in the CDR3. Trimming cost V 5 bases and J 9 bases, with 16 bases left between them. The CDR3 region has the DNA TGTGCCAGCAGTATGGGATTCGGGCTAAAAGCTTTCTTT. Amino acid sequence: CASSMGFGLKAFF.

The chain recombines TRBV5-1 with TRBJ2-1; possible D gene TRBD1, 6 bases. Per germline, CDR1 SGHRS and CDR2 YFSETQ. There are 13 residues in the CDR3. Between the trimmed V and J ends, which lost 0 bases and 8 bases, there was a span of 9 bases. The chain's CDR3 is CASSLEGGYEQFF. The CDR3 DNA sequence: TGCGCCAGCAGCTTGGAAGGGGGATATGAGCAGTTCTTC. Full variable domain (missing parts from reference TRBV5-1 and TRBJ2-1): KAGVTQTPRYLIKTRGQQVTLSCSPISGHRSVSWYQQTPGQGLQFLFEYFSETQRNKGNFPGRFSGRQFSNSRSEMNVSTLELGDSALYLCASSLEGGYEQFFGPGTRLTVL.

This rearrangement joins TRBV27 to TRBJ1-1; D remains unclear. Trimming shortened V by 3 bases and J by 3 bases, and 11 bases separated the two germline ends. The germline gives CDR1 MNHEY, CDR2 SMNVEV (reference sequence). The CDR3 is 14 amino acids. CDR3 sequence (DNA): TGTGCCAGCAGTTTCCTGGCAGCTGACACTGAAGCTTTCTTT. Protein product: CASSFLAADTEAFF.

V is TRBV28 and J is TRBJ2-5; D is ambiguous. The length of the CDR3 is 14 residues. Trimming left V 7 bases short and J 5 bases short, with 17 bases between. Germline lookup yields CDR1 MDHEN and CDR2 SYDVKM. CDR3 nucleotide sequence: TGTGCCAGCAACGACCAAGGCCCCCGCGAGACCCAGTACTTC. Protein product: CASNDQGPRETQYF.

The chain joins TRBV7-9 to TRBJ2-7, with 8 bases lining up with TRBD1. The CDR3 is made up of 13 amino acids. The V gene's germline CDR1 is SEHNR and CDR2 FQNEAQ (reference sequence). Losses at the gene ends were 5 bases for V and 4 bases for J; bases not matched to a gene: 4. In DNA, the CDR3 is TGTGCCAGCAGCCTCAGGACAGGGTACGAGCAGTACTTC. The encoded protein is CASSLRTGYEQYF.

The CDR3 DNA reads TGTGCCAGCAGCTTAGGGCTAGCGGGAGAAAAAACCGGGGAGCTGTTTTTT. Translating gives CASSLGLAGEKTGELFF. The rearrangement links TRBV7-8 to TRBJ2-2, with 10 bases that match TRBD2. V trimming: 1 base; J trimming: 5 bases; junction bases outside the gene matches: 7. The CDR3 runs 17 residues. CDR1 and CDR2 from the germline V gene are SGHVS and FQNEAQ.

V is TRBV5-1 and J is TRBJ2-1; D remains unclear. The CDR3 totals 16 residues. The V end was cut by 0 bases, the J end by 0 bases, with 10 bases between. Germline V gene lookup returns CDR1 SGHRS and CDR2 YFSETQ. The CDR3 coding sequence is TGCGCCAGCAGCTTGGAAGGCGGTAGCTCCTACAATGAGCAGTTCTTC. Amino acid sequence: CASSLEGGSSYNEQFF.

The chain carries TRBV29-1 and TRBJ1-2; D gene uncertain. V shed 1 base and J shed 4 bases, with 13 bases lying between them. This CDR3 has 14 residues. CDR1 is SQVTM and CDR2 is ANQGSEA in the germline V gene. Here the CDR3 reads CSVEVIGDSYGYTF. CDR3 sequence (DNA): TGCAGCGTTGAAGTAATTGGGGATTCCTATGGCTACACCTTC.

The rearrangement links TRBV4-1 to TRBJ2-7; D may be TRBD1 (8 bases). From germline, CDR1 is MGHRA and CDR2 YSYEKL. The CDR3 covers 17 residues. V was shortened by 1 base and J by 2 bases, with 18 bases between the two germline ends. This CDR3 reads CASSQVTGAGGAYEQYF. DNA for the CDR3: TGCGCCAGCAGCCAAGTGACAGGGGCTGGGGGGGCCTACGAGCAGTACTTC.

The chain joins TRBV7-9 to TRBJ2-3; 8 bases are a match to TRBD2. Germline V gene sequence: CDR1 SEHNR, CDR2 FQNEAQ (reference sequence). With V trimmed by 2 bases and J by 1 base, 11 bases remained unmatched. CDR3 length equals 18 residues. The CDR3 reads CASSLNGRKAGGTDTQYF. The CDR3 DNA reads as TGTGCCAGCAGCTTAAACGGCCGGAAAGCGGGAGGCACAGATACGCAGTATTTT.

The rearrangement joins TRBV2 to TRBJ2-1; D remains unclear. The CDR3 extends over 13 amino acids. The V end was cut by 8 bases, the J end by 0 bases, with 8 bases between. Per the germline V gene, CDR1 is SNHLY and CDR2 is FYNNEI. As DNA, the CDR3 is TGTGCCAGCGCGGTCTTCTCCTACAATGAGCAGTTCTTC. It codes for CASAVFSYNEQFF.

The V gene is TRBV6-1, the J gene TRBJ2-7; D is undetermined. Germline V gene sequence: CDR1 MNHNS, CDR2 SASEGT. V was shortened by 0 bases and J by 3 bases, with 9 bases between the two germline ends. The CDR3 runs to 14 residues. DNA of the CDR3: TGTGCCAGCAGTGAAGCGCTTGACAACTACGAGCAGTACTTC. Protein sequence: CASSEALDNYEQYF.

This clone was seen a single time. The V gene is TRBV30, the J gene TRBJ2-7, with TRBD2 matching over 8 bases. CDR1 is GTSNPN and CDR2 is SVGIG in the germline V gene (reference sequence). V lost 4 bases, J lost 1 base, and 6 bases stayed unmatched. This CDR3 spans 14 amino acids. CDR3 protein: CAWTPGGGSYEQYF. DNA of the CDR3: TGTGCCTGGACCCCCGGGGGGGGATCCTACGAGCAGTACTTC. The whole variable domain, filled in from reference TRBV30 and TRBJ2-7, reads SQTIHQWPATLVQPVGSPLSLECTVEGTSNPNLYWYRQAAGRGLQLLFYSVGIGQISSEVPQNLSASRPQDRQFILSSKKLLLSDSGFYLCAWTPGGGSYEQYFGPGTRLTVT.

The chain joins TRBV9 to TRBJ1-6; 9 bases fit TRBD1. The CDR3 loop spans 14 amino acids. V shed 0 bases and J 8 bases; nucleotides not matched to a gene: 0. In germline, CDR1 is SGDLS, CDR2 YYNGEE. The CDR3 DNA sequence: TGTGCCAGCAGCGTAGGGGACAGGGATTCACCCCTCCACTTT. Protein product: CASSVGDRDSPLHF. The full variable domain, with the rest looked up from reference TRBV9 and TRBJ1-6, is DSGVTQTPKHLITATGQRVTLRCSPRSGDLSVYWYQQSLDQGLQFLIQYYNGEERAKGNILERFSAQQFPDLHSELNLSSLELGDSALYFCASSVGDRDSPLHFGNGTRLTVT.

About this clone: The sample contains more than one DNA sequence encoding this CDR3. This chain joins TRBV4-1 and TRBJ2-7; D perhaps matches TRBD2 (7 bases). Germline loops: CDR1 MGHRA, CDR2 YSYEKL. There are 15 residues in the CDR3. With 1 base removed from V and 0 bases from J, the gap between germline ends came to 10 bases. The CDR3 reads CASSQGRGASYEQYF. The CDR3 bases are TGCGCCAGCAGCCAAGGACGGGGGGCCTCCTACGAGCAGTACTTC.

This chain uses TRBV12-1 with TRBJ2-7; TRBD2, the D gene given by the table, was not confirmed from the DNA. TRBV12-1 constitutes a pseudogene. The CDR3 totals 16 residues. CDR3 DNA: TGTGCCAGCAGCCCGCAGACTAGCGGGCCAGACTACGAGCAGTACTTC. Protein product: CASSPQTSGPDYEQYF.

This chain uses TRBV6-5 with TRBJ1-1; TRBD1 might be the D (5 bases). The CDR3 length is 12 residues. V was cut by 6 bases and J by 6 bases, with 11 bases left in between. Germline V lookup: CDR1 MNHEY, CDR2 SVGAGI. The CDR3: CASSEGVAEAFF. In DNA form, the CDR3 reads TGTGCCAGCAGCGAAGGGGTGGCTGAAGCTTTCTTT.